This record concerns one T cell receptor beta chain sequence. Its specificity is not known. Germline V gene sequence: CDR1 SQVTM, CDR2 ANQGSEA. Unmatched junction bases numbered 9, after V lost 0 bases and J lost 3 bases. CDR3 length: 16 residues. The authors reverse transcribed all of the isolated RNA, so sequencing captured expressed TCRB transcripts. Measured with immunoSEQ multiplex PCR; TCRdb has only the in-frame clones, and not every one. The data hold hundreds of thousands of clones, with around 12% observed a single time. A heparinised blood draw that averaged about 120 mL was obtained once from each donor. The sample comes from a study of beta chain features in type 1 diabetes. Study-level information: When patients were set against healthy donors, age, gender and cell yields were similar.

Study-wide points: There was a possibility that cDNA sequencing over-represented cells with high TCR expression.

The chain joins TRBV29-1 to TRBJ2-3; 7 bases are a match to TRBD2. The receptor's source is a man aged 18 to 30 in good health. Sequenced input: naive CD4+ T cells from blood. The CDR3 loop is CSVEDHGGRVTDTQYF. The DNA of the CDR3 is TGCAGCGTTGAAGATCATGGGGGGAGGGTAACAGATACGCAGTATTTT.